Given below is one TCR beta chain in context. Its specificity is not known. This record belongs to a study of cytomegalovirus exposure and HLA in healthy donors. V was pared by 3 bases and J by 4 bases, with 8 bases of the junction left unmatched. The germline V gene has CDR1 LGHNA and CDR2 YNFKEQ. The CDR3 is made up of 16 amino acids. PCR involved 60 Vbeta and 13 Jbeta primers. The data were produced by immunoSEQ multiplex PCR, yet TCRdb's version contains in-frame clones alone and is incomplete. The sample holds 120,000 or so clones, 80% to 85% seen once. Study-wide findings and caveats: A missense variant in DCLRE1C was later tied to TCR beta V- and J-gene trimming. A prior analysis recorded that most TCR beta V segments were productive about 87% or about 30% of the time. High sensitivity and specificity were reportedly achieved when the classifier diagnosed cytomegalovirus status. Reportedly, TCR beta sequences accurately predicted HLA-A and HLA-B alleles in most subjects.

This sequence originates from an older woman in good health and CMV-seropositive. The sample comprised PBMCs. The chain couples TRBV4-2 to TRBJ2-2; 7 bases are shared with TRBD1. The CDR3 is CASSHPDRVGTGELFF. CDR3 DNA: TGTGCCAGCAGCCATCCTGACAGGGTTGGCACCGGGGAGCTGTTTTTT.